A single T cell receptor (beta chain) is shown here with its context. Its antigen remains unidentified. No quality values exist for individual bases; no much larger clone is one base distant. TCRbeta CDR3 regions were amplified from genomic DNA using the immunoSEQ Assay, a bias-controlled multiplex PCR. The paper's data handling went like this. The number of nucleated cells in each sample was estimated from the amplification of reference gene primers within the assay. Sequence reads were collapsed and filtered to measure the absolute abundance of every unique TCRbeta CDR3 rearrangement. For each sample, productive Simpson clonality was calculated as the square root of Simpson's diversity index across productive rearrangements. Drawn from immuneACCESS, this table holds only the in-frame rearrangements with V and J called that TCRdb kept. Clones are partly lost; checked studies trace under half to an unresolved V gene and leave the rest unexplained. For V, J and clone size, that table is used; D and trimming come from the DNA. A total of roughly 80,000 clones appear in this sample, roughly 90% of them only once. 2.9% of the sample rests with the top ten.

From the cysteine up to the phenylalanine, the CDR3 has a length of 14 residues. The kept DNA is CDR3 alone, 42 bases in frame from the first base. CDR1 and CDR2, per the germline V gene (reference sequence), are LNHDA and SQIVND. The junction shows trimming of 4 bases on V and 5 bases on J, plus 15 bases between the germline ends. These data come from a study of blood T cell repertoires in COVID-19 (dated by TCRdb to the early 2020s). At the level of the whole study: Collaborator samples came from the United States, Italy and Spain and covered acute and convalescent phases of COVID-19. The samples were drawn from two sources: the first 160 participants of the ongoing ImmuneRACE study, and fewer than 1,500 subjects contributed by 6 global collaborators. Subjects who had been exposed to COVID-19, were actively infected with it, or had recovered from it provided the deeply sampled blood TCRbeta repertoires that made up the dataset. Where HLA class I and class II types were available, the types were taken from metadata supplied by the sample provider, not from assay-based typing. A de-identified subject ID, COVID-19 status, age in years and sex were almost always included in the sample metadata. The prospective study material was composed of cDNA or gDNA derived from T cells, B-cell-depleted T cells, or PBMCs. The repertoires were made available in a free public database intended to serve as a resource for research on the immune response to SARS-CoV-2.

Study-level results and caveats: The amount of clinical and demographic metadata varied by source and participant and was provided uncurated.

Each collaborating institution followed its own protocols to collect whole blood in K2EDTA tubes. For TCRbeta analysis, collaborator samples were shipped as frozen whole blood, as isolated PBMCs, or as DNA extracted from either sample type. The receptor was isolated from a woman of 80 years or more with acute or convalescent COVID-19. Sequencing used peripheral blood. The rearranged chain carries TRBV19 and TRBJ2-7, with TRBD1 tentatively as D gene (6 bases match). Here the CDR3 is given as CASSTEAGVNEQYF. The nucleotide sequence is TGTGCCAGTAGTACGGAGGCAGGGGTAAACGAGCAGTACTTC.